This TCR beta chain was retrieved from a study of blood T cell repertoires in COVID-19. Method: immunoSEQ multiplex PCR; TCRdb's copy keeps in-frame clones and lacks some. The table records fewer than 250,000 clones, about 85% of them present only once. The ends lost 5 bases at V and 3 bases at J; junction bases unmatched: 12. Germline CDR1 SGHTA, CDR2 FQGTGA. This CDR3 has 17 residues. Specimen: peripheral blood. The chain carries TRBV7-3 and TRBJ2-1; 8 bases are shared with TRBD2. This TCR was sampled from a man in his thirties or forties with acute or convalescent COVID-19. Here the CDR3 reads CASSLGTSRADYNEQFF. DNA for the CDR3: TGTGCCAGCAGCCTGGGGACTAGTCGAGCGGACTACAATGAGCAGTTCTTC. The variable domain in full, completed from reference TRBV7-3 and TRBJ2-1, reads GAGVSQTPSNKVTEKGKYVELRCDPISGHTALYWYRQSLGQGPEFLIYFQGTGAADDSGLPNDRFFAVRPEGSVSTLKIQRTERGDSAVYLCASSLGTSRADYNEQFFGPGTRLTVL.